The 7 T cell receptor beta chains listed next were all sequenced from one sample in a study of blood T cell repertoires in COVID-19. The method was immunoSEQ multiplex PCR; TCRdb's version includes in-frame clones alone and lacks a portion of them. The sample records some 340,000 clones, more than 70% being singletons. The specimen was PBMCs or T cells enriched from blood (not recorded which). These TCRs come from a young woman who had recovered from COVID-19.

This sequence joins TRBV7-9 and TRBJ2-7; TRBD1 might be the D (6 bases). The CDR3 extends over 14 amino acids. Per the germline V gene, CDR1 is SEHNR and CDR2 is FQNEAQ (reference sequence). V was pared by 5 bases and J by 3 bases, with 14 bases between. CDR3 sequence (DNA): TGTGCCAGCAGCCCCTGGACAGTAAGCTACGAGCAGTACTTC. Protein sequence: CASSPWTVSYEQYF.

The chain is built from TRBV7-3 and TRBJ2-1, with 7 bases matching TRBD2. The CDR3 loop spans 15 amino acids. The V segment lost 6 bases and the J segment 0 bases; nucleotides outside the gene matches: 5. Germline CDR1 is SGHTA and CDR2 is FQGTGA. CDR3: CASRAGGSSYNEQFF. The CDR3 coding sequence is TGTGCCAGCAGGGCCGGGGGGAGCTCCTACAATGAGCAGTTCTTC.

The V and J genes are TRBV29-1 and TRBJ1-2; D is possibly TRBD1 (5 bases). The CDR3 has 11 amino acids. Germline V gene sequence: CDR1 SQVTM, CDR2 ANQGSEA. The V gene lost 1 base and the J gene lost 10 bases, with 10 bases spanning the gap. Here the CDR3 DNA reads TGCAGCGTTGAAGGGCAGGGCCACTACACCTTC. Translation: CSVEGQGHYTF.

V gene TRBV19 combines with J gene TRBJ1-1; D call uncertain. The CDR3 runs to 13 residues. Trimming cost V 5 bases and J 0 bases, with 7 bases left between them. Per the germline V gene, CDR1 is LNHDA and CDR2 is SQIVND (reference sequence). CDR3 in DNA: TGTGCCAGTAGTCCAAACATGAACACTGAAGCTTTCTTT. It translates to CASSPNMNTEAFF.

The chain has TRBV15 and TRBJ2-2; D uncertain. CDR3 length: 18 amino acids. V was cut by 0 bases and J by 4 bases, with 18 bases left in between. Germline assignment: CDR1 LNHNV and CDR2 YYDKDF (reference sequence). CDR3 sequence reads: CATSRDLFSATFTGELFF. The CDR3 nucleotides read TGTGCCACCAGCAGAGATCTCTTTTCTGCCACATTCACCGGGGAGCTGTTTTTT.

The rearrangement joins TRBV5-1 to TRBJ1-6, with 7 bases that match TRBD1. The germline V gene encodes CDR1 SGHRS and CDR2 YFSETQ. V was clipped by 4 bases and J by 0 bases; unmatched bases: 7. The CDR3 is 17 residues long. The CDR3 region is CASSGGTVSSYNSPLHF. CDR3 DNA: TGCGCCAGCAGCGGGGGGACAGTCAGCTCCTATAATTCACCCCTCCACTTT.

V usage is TRBV18 and J usage is TRBJ2-7; unclear D gene. Germline V gives CDR1 KGHSH, CDR2 LQKENI. CDR3 length: 12 amino acids. V was shortened by 3 bases and J by 3 bases, with 6 bases between the two germline ends. CDR3 sequence (DNA): TGTGCCAGCTCACCGAACTACTACGAGCAGTACTTC. Its translation is CASSPNYYEQYF.